This TCR beta chain was identified in a study of blood T cell repertoires in COVID-19. Study-wide context: The cDNA or gDNA used as material had been derived from T cells, B-cell-depleted T cells, or PBMCs.

This table comes from immunoSEQ multiplex PCR, and its TCRdb copy is limited to in-frame clones, with some not included. This table holds 71,000 or so clones, about four fifths found once. The J segment lost 2 bases and the V segment lost 4 bases, leaving 8 bases of the junction unmatched. Germline V gene sequence: CDR1 SGHDT, CDR2 YYEEEE. The CDR3 contains 15 residues. Sequencing was done on a sample of peripheral blood. This receptor was taken from a man in his sixties or seventies with acute or convalescent COVID-19. The chain is built from TRBV5-6 and TRBJ2-7; TRBD1 agrees at 8 bases. The CDR3 loop is CASSQPRTGPYEQYF. CDR3 bases: TGTGCCAGCAGCCAACCTAGGACAGGGCCCTACGAGCAGTACTTC.